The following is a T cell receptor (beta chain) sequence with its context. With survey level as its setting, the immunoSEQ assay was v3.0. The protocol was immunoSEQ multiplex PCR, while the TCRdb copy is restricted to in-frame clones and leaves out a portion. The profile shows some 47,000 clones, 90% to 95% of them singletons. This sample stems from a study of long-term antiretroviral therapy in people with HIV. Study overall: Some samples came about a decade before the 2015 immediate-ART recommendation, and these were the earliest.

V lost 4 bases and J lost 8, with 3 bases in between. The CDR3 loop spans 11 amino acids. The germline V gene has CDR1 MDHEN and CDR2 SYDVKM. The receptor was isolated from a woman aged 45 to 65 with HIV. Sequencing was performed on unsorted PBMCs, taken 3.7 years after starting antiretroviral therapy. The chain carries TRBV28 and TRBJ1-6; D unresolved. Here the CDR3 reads CASSSDSPLHF. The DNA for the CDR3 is TGTGCCAGCAGTTCCGATTCACCCCTCCACTTT.